The table lists the clone carrying this TCR beta chain with many counts. The sample is drawn from a study of blood T cells in healthy people across ages. Together with a sample-barcoded 5' primer, a J-beta primer mix was included in a second PCR lasting roughly 6 to 12 cycles. TCRdb processed the 5' RACE reads anew with MiXCR; each CDR3 protein has one entry. The data show roughly 900,000 distinct CDR3 sequences, about 28% seen once. The CDR3 spans 11 residues. The germline CDR1 and CDR2 sequences are SEHNR and FQNEAQ (reference sequence). V was cut by 8 bases and J by 4 bases, with 6 bases left in between.

The V gene is TRBV7-9, the J gene TRBJ2-1, with a possible D match to TRBD2 (5 bases). The sample comprised blood. The source of this sequence is a woman of 80 years or more in good health. The DNA for the CDR3 is TGTGCCAGCGGCGGGTACAATGAGCAGTTCTTC. Its protein is CASGGYNEQFF.